The 7 T cell receptor beta chains listed next were all sequenced from one sample in a study of radiotherapy plus CTLA-4 blockade in lung cancer. Sequencing was performed with immunoSEQ multiplex PCR; in TCRdb, only in-frame clones are kept and a portion is missing. The sample lists 85,000 to 90,000 clones, 72% occurring once. Sequenced here: peripheral blood, sampled from a patient treated with radiotherapy plus ipilimumab. These receptors were taken from a human donor with non-small cell lung cancer that progressed on radiotherapy plus ipilimumab.

The chain recombines TRBV4-3 with TRBJ1-5, with D possibly being TRBD1 (6 bases). The germline gives CDR1 LGHNA, CDR2 YSLEER. Between the trimmed V and J ends, which lost 3 bases and 0 bases, there was a span of 9 bases. The CDR3 length is 15 residues. The CDR3, as DNA: TGCGCCAGCAGCCAGGGGACACTTAGCAATCAGCCCCAGCATTTT. Amino acid sequence: CASSQGTLSNQPQHF.

This chain uses TRBV11-3 with TRBJ1-6, with D unclear. V was trimmed by 0 bases and J by 1 base, leaving 7 bases between them. The CDR3 spans 16 residues. Germline lookup yields CDR1 SGHNT and CDR2 YENEEA. The DNA for the CDR3 is TGTGCCAGCAGCTTAGAAGTCAGATCCTATAATTCACCCCTCCACTTT. Translation gives CASSLEVRSYNSPLHF.

This CDR3 is CASSPQQGGTEAFF. CDR3 bases: TGTGCCAGCAGTCCTCAACAGGGGGGTACTGAAGCTTTCTTT. The V and J genes are TRBV27 and TRBJ1-1; TRBD1 aligns across 8 bases. Germline lookup yields CDR1 MNHEY and CDR2 SMNVEV (reference sequence). This CDR3 comprises 14 residues. V was pared by 5 bases and J by 5 bases, with 7 bases of the junction left unmatched.

The V gene is TRBV18, the J gene TRBJ1-5; TRBD1 aligns across 7 bases. V shed 3 bases and J 3 bases; nucleotides not matched to a gene: 5. Looked up from germline, CDR1 is KGHSH and CDR2 is LQKENI. There are 15 residues in the CDR3. CDR3 residues: CASSPAGGLNQPQHF. The CDR3 DNA reads TGTGCCAGCTCACCGGCAGGGGGTCTCAATCAGCCCCAGCATTTT.

This sequence joins TRBV5-1 and TRBJ1-1; no clear D. The CDR3 sequence is 15 residues long. From germline, CDR1 is SGHRS and CDR2 YFSETQ. V lost 3 bases to trimming and J lost 5 bases, with 17 bases between them. Written as DNA, the CDR3 is TGCGCCAGCAGCTCCCGAACAGCGGGGATTACTGAAGCTTTCTTT. This gives the protein CASSSRTAGITEAFF.

The chain is built from TRBV28 and TRBJ2-5; D is unresolved. Trimming cost V 6 bases and J 5 bases, with 7 bases left between them. Germline CDR1 reads MDHEN; CDR2 reads SYDVKM. CDR3 length equals 11 residues. The CDR3 DNA is TGTGCCAGCAGCCGGTTGGAGACCCAGTACTTC. The encoded protein is CASSRLETQYF.

The chain is built from TRBV28 and TRBJ2-1; D unclear. Germline values: CDR1 MDHEN, CDR2 SYDVKM. The CDR3 covers 14 residues. V was trimmed by 3 bases and J by 2 bases, leaving 8 bases between them. Here the CDR3 reads CASSFAETYNEQFF. Written as DNA, the CDR3 is TGTGCCAGCAGTTTTGCAGAAACCTACAATGAGCAGTTCTTC.